Below, 4 T cell receptor beta chains from the same sample are listed, as sequenced in a study of blood T cells in healthy people across ages (dated by TCRdb to 2013 to 2016). Library preparation employed 5' RACE. The data were produced on an Illumina HiSeq 2500. A second PCR of about 6 to 11 cycles was performed with a sample-barcoded 5' primer and a J-beta primer mix. TCRdb ran its own pipeline on the public reads, namely fastp trimming at Q25 and MiXCR clone calling, and kept in-frame beta chains. One record per CDR3 amino acid sequence lists the most common genes and DNA. This sample has roughly 1,000,000 distinct CDR3 sequences in its table, and 20% to 25% of those were observed once. In total, the top ten clones hold approximately 0.75% of the sample. A further study also used this sample, focusing on T cells of mothers and their children.

Material: blood. All receptors come from a girl aged 2 to 10 in good health.

In this sample, this clonotype turned up many times. A read error may produce the germline difference seen at one junction end. CDR3 sequence: CASSYTGQETQYF. In nucleotides, the CDR3 is TGTGCTAGCAGCTACACAGGGCAAGAGACCCAGTACTTC. The chain is built from TRBV7-7 and TRBJ2-5, with a possible D match to TRBD1 (6 bases). Germline V gene sequence: CDR1 SSHAT, CDR2 FNYEAQ (reference sequence). The CDR3 is made up of 13 amino acids.

This clonotype has just a few counts. V gene TRBV20-1 combines with J gene TRBJ2-5; D may be TRBD1 (5 bases). The germline V gene encodes CDR1 DFQATT and CDR2 SNEGSKA (reference sequence). The V and J ends lost 0 bases and 7 bases respectively, with 12 bases between them. This CDR3 is 13 amino acids long. The CDR3 nucleotides are TGCAGTGCTAGAGAACAGGCCCTAAGGACCCAGTACTTC. Translation: CSAREQALRTQYF.

This clonotype was seen a handful of times. This chain uses TRBV6-2 or TRBV6-3 with TRBJ1-2, with unresolved D. V shed 0 bases and J shed 2 bases, with 10 bases lying between them. The CDR3 has 15 amino acids. Germline V gene data show CDR1 as MNHEY and CDR2 as SVGEGT. Here the CDR3 DNA reads TGTGCCAGCAGTTACTCGGACGGGGAAAACTATGGCTACACCTTC. Amino acid sequence: CASSYSDGENYGYTF.

Only a few counts were recorded for this clonotype. The chain combines TRBV6-2 or TRBV6-3 with TRBJ1-1, with D unclear. Germline CDR1 is MNHEY and CDR2 is SVGEGT. V gave up 6 bases and J gave up 0 bases, with 11 bases separating them. The CDR3 sequence is 14 residues long. In DNA, the CDR3 is TGTGCCAGCAGCCTCGACACGGTGAACACTGAAGCTTTCTTT. It is translated as CASSLDTVNTEAFF.